The rows below give T cell receptor beta chains drawn from one sample of a study of early T cells in non-severe SARS-CoV-2 infection. TCRdb re-analysed the 5' RACE reads in MiXCR, keeping a single row per CDR3 protein. The data show about 64,000 distinct CDR3 sequences, with less than 9.5% seen just once and over 10% held by the top ten. Sequenced material: whole blood, taken at baseline. These receptors all come from an adult who was a healthcare worker with PCR-confirmed SARS-CoV-2 infection or an uninfected control (not recorded which). CDR3s include the opening cysteine and the closing phenylalanine or tryptophan. Each record gives: CDR3 protein, CDR3 DNA, D gene, clone size, V gene, J gene. A D gene is named only where the DNA matches it firmly. Size is stated for part of the rows, as once, few or many counts, or as a class when the clone is expanded.

cdr3_aa: CSVEGGTGNTIYF
cdr3_nt: TGCAGCGTTGAAGGCGGGACAGGAAACACCATATATTTT
d_call: .
clone_size: many
v_call: TRBV29-1
j_call: TRBJ1-3

cdr3_aa: CASRDSGRYEQYF
cdr3_nt: TGTGCCAGCAGGGACTCTGGAAGGTACGAGCAGTACTTC
d_call: .
clone_size: .
v_call: TRBV4-2
j_call: TRBJ2-7

cdr3_aa: CASSKLAGSEEQYF
cdr3_nt: TGTGCCAGCAGTAAACTAGCGGGATCAGAAGAGCAGTACTTC
d_call: TRBD2
clone_size: few
v_call: TRBV12-3/TRBV12-4
j_call: TRBJ2-7

cdr3_aa: CASSTTGYNEQFF
cdr3_nt: TGTGCCAGCAGCACAACGGGTTACAATGAGCAGTTCTTC
d_call: .
clone_size: .
v_call: TRBV2
j_call: TRBJ2-1

cdr3_aa: CASSPGAGAGTDTQYF
cdr3_nt: TGTGCCAGCAGCCCAGGGGCGGGAGCGGGCACAGATACGCAGTATTTT
d_call: .
clone_size: .
v_call: TRBV7-3
j_call: TRBJ2-3

cdr3_aa: CASSYSGTGPEQYF
cdr3_nt: TGTGCCAGCAGCTACTCCGGGACAGGGCCCGAGCAGTACTTC
d_call: TRBD1
clone_size: many
v_call: TRBV7-9
j_call: TRBJ2-7

cdr3_aa: CASVAGRLSNQPQHF
cdr3_nt: TGTGCCAGCGTGGCAGGGAGGTTAAGCAATCAGCCCCAGCATTTT
d_call: .
clone_size: .
v_call: TRBV2
j_call: TRBJ1-5

cdr3_aa: CASSSTSTGGSSYNEQFF
cdr3_nt: TGTGCCAGCAGCTCGACATCCACGGGAGGATCCTCCTACAATGAGCAGTTCTTC
d_call: TRBD2
clone_size: .
v_call: TRBV11-2
j_call: TRBJ2-1

cdr3_aa: CASSSGQPGQPQHF
cdr3_nt: TGTGCCAGCAGCTCGGGACAACCCGGTCAGCCCCAGCATTTT
d_call: .
clone_size: few
v_call: TRBV5-5
j_call: TRBJ1-5

cdr3_aa: CASSRQGALNTEAFF
cdr3_nt: TGTGCCAGCAGTCGTCAGGGGGCCCTGAACACTGAAGCTTTCTTT
d_call: TRBD1
clone_size: many
v_call: TRBV6-1
j_call: TRBJ1-1

cdr3_aa: CASWGGDEQFF
cdr3_nt: TGTGCCAGCTGGGGCGGCGATGAGCAGTTCTTC
d_call: .
clone_size: .
v_call: TRBV27
j_call: TRBJ2-1

cdr3_aa: CASSTHPAAGPDRDYGYTF
cdr3_nt: TGTGCCAGCTCAACTCACCCTGCGGCGGGCCCAGATCGGGACTATGGCTACACCTTC
d_call: .
clone_size: many
v_call: TRBV18
j_call: TRBJ1-2

cdr3_aa: CAISDNRDSQETQYF
cdr3_nt: TGTGCCATCAGTGACAACCGGGACAGCCAAGAGACCCAGTACTTC
d_call: TRBD1
clone_size: .
v_call: TRBV10-3
j_call: TRBJ2-5

cdr3_aa: CASLKTDRGYGYTF
cdr3_nt: TGTGCCAGCCTGAAAACTGACAGGGGCTATGGCTACACCTTC
d_call: TRBD1
clone_size: .
v_call: TRBV19
j_call: TRBJ1-2

cdr3_aa: CASSLIAGQTEAFF
cdr3_nt: TGTGCCAGCAGCTTAATCGCGGGACAGACTGAAGCTTTCTTT
d_call: TRBD1
clone_size: few
v_call: TRBV7-3
j_call: TRBJ1-1

cdr3_aa: CASSLKQVLNEQFF
cdr3_nt: TGTGCCAGCAGCTTGAAGCAGGTCCTCAATGAGCAGTTCTTC
d_call: .
clone_size: few
v_call: TRBV5-4
j_call: TRBJ2-1

cdr3_aa: CASSPKGGQGGTEAFF
cdr3_nt: TGTGCCAGCTCACCAAAGGGAGGACAGGGCGGCACTGAAGCTTTCTTT
d_call: TRBD1
clone_size: .
v_call: TRBV18
j_call: TRBJ1-1

cdr3_aa: CASSVAGPSSYNEQFF
cdr3_nt: TGTGCCAGCAGTGTCGCAGGCCCCAGCTCCTACAATGAGCAGTTCTTC
d_call: .
clone_size: few
v_call: TRBV6-1
j_call: TRBJ2-1

cdr3_aa: CASSPGLAISYNEQFF
cdr3_nt: TGTGCCAGCAGCCCAGGACTAGCCATCTCCTACAATGAGCAGTTCTTC
d_call: TRBD2
clone_size: many
v_call: TRBV7-9
j_call: TRBJ2-1

cdr3_aa: CAISDLGQGESNQPQHF
cdr3_nt: TGTGCCATCAGTGATTTGGGACAGGGGGAGAGCAATCAGCCCCAGCATTTT
d_call: TRBD1
clone_size: .
v_call: TRBV10-3
j_call: TRBJ1-5

cdr3_aa: CASSETGIYGYTF
cdr3_nt: TGTGCCAGCAGCGAGACAGGAATCTATGGCTACACCTTC
d_call: .
clone_size: .
v_call: TRBV13
j_call: TRBJ1-2

cdr3_aa: CASSDTPWIDQPQHF
cdr3_nt: TGTGCCAGCAGCGATACACCTTGGATCGATCAGCCCCAGCATTTT
d_call: .
clone_size: .
v_call: TRBV6-2/TRBV6-3
j_call: TRBJ1-5

cdr3_aa: CSARQTGRAGYGYTF
cdr3_nt: TGCAGTGCTAGGCAGACAGGGAGAGCGGGCTATGGCTACACCTTC
d_call: TRBD1
clone_size: many
v_call: TRBV20-1
j_call: TRBJ1-2

cdr3_aa: CSASDSGQRYEQYF
cdr3_nt: TGCAGTGCTAGTGATTCGGGACAGCGCTACGAGCAGTACTTC
d_call: TRBD1
clone_size: .
v_call: TRBV20-1
j_call: TRBJ2-7

cdr3_aa: CASSQDMGGRAEQYF
cdr3_nt: TGTGCCAGCAGCCAAGATATGGGCGGGAGGGCCGAGCAGTACTTC
d_call: TRBD2
clone_size: few
v_call: TRBV3-1
j_call: TRBJ2-7

cdr3_aa: CASSPPAGGQGEQFF
cdr3_nt: TGTGCCAGCAGCCCCCCAGCGGGAGGGCAAGGGGAGCAGTTCTTC
d_call: TRBD2
clone_size: .
v_call: TRBV13
j_call: TRBJ2-1

cdr3_aa: CASSSSPAGGSYNEQFF
cdr3_nt: TGTGCCAGCAGCTCAAGCCCCGCGGGAGGGTCCTACAATGAGCAGTTCTTC
d_call: TRBD2
clone_size: many
v_call: TRBV11-2
j_call: TRBJ2-1

cdr3_aa: CASSAQGAAYNEQFF
cdr3_nt: TGTGCCAGCAGCGCCCAGGGGGCGGCCTACAATGAGCAGTTCTTC
d_call: TRBD1
clone_size: many
v_call: TRBV5-5
j_call: TRBJ2-1

cdr3_aa: CASSSQLTPEGYTF
cdr3_nt: TGTGCCAGCAGCTCACAGTTGACACCTGAAGGCTACACCTTC
d_call: .
clone_size: .
v_call: TRBV7-2
j_call: TRBJ1-2

cdr3_aa: CASSRKDGWNTEAFF
cdr3_nt: TGTGCCAGCAGCCGAAAGGACGGCTGGAACACTGAAGCTTTCTTT
d_call: .
clone_size: .
v_call: TRBV6-2/TRBV6-3
j_call: TRBJ1-1

cdr3_aa: CASSTTGNTEAFF
cdr3_nt: TGTGCCAGCAGCACGACAGGGAACACTGAAGCTTTCTTT
d_call: .
clone_size: .
v_call: TRBV7-9
j_call: TRBJ1-1

cdr3_aa: CASSLTKLAGGPNEQFF
cdr3_nt: TGTGCCAGCAGCCTAACCAAACTAGCGGGAGGGCCCAATGAGCAGTTCTTC
d_call: TRBD2
clone_size: many
v_call: TRBV7-6
j_call: TRBJ2-1

cdr3_aa: CASSLLAGGREQYF
cdr3_nt: TGTGCCAGCAGCCTACTAGCGGGAGGGCGCGAGCAGTACTTC
d_call: TRBD2
clone_size: many
v_call: TRBV7-2
j_call: TRBJ2-7

cdr3_aa: CASSENSVQPQHF
cdr3_nt: TGTGCCAGCAGTGAAAACAGTGTTCAGCCCCAGCATTTT
d_call: .
clone_size: many
v_call: TRBV6-1
j_call: TRBJ1-5

cdr3_aa: CATSADSVYNEQFF
cdr3_nt: TGTGCCACTTCGGCGGACAGCGTATACAATGAGCAGTTCTTC
d_call: .
clone_size: many
v_call: TRBV11-1
j_call: TRBJ2-1

cdr3_aa: CASSFLMNTEAFF
cdr3_nt: TGTGCCAGCAGCTTCCTCATGAACACTGAAGCTTTCTTT
d_call: .
clone_size: few
v_call: TRBV7-9
j_call: TRBJ1-1

cdr3_aa: CASSETTGVRRGEKLFF
cdr3_nt: TGTGCCAGCAGTGAAACGACAGGGGTCAGAAGAGGTGAAAAACTGTTTTTT
d_call: TRBD1
clone_size: few
v_call: TRBV25-1
j_call: TRBJ1-4

cdr3_aa: CASSPGGGSSYNEQFF
cdr3_nt: TGCGCCAGCAGCCCGGGCGGGGGCAGCTCCTACAATGAGCAGTTCTTC
d_call: .
clone_size: .
v_call: TRBV5-1
j_call: TRBJ2-1

cdr3_aa: CASSKKGGGIRTGELFF
cdr3_nt: TGTGCCAGCAGCAAAAAGGGGGGCGGGATTCGCACCGGGGAGCTGTTTTTT
d_call: .
clone_size: .
v_call: TRBV21-1
j_call: TRBJ2-2

cdr3_aa: CASSTLAGAGEQFF
cdr3_nt: TGTGCCAGTAGTACCCTAGCGGGAGCGGGTGAGCAGTTCTTC
d_call: TRBD2
clone_size: many
v_call: TRBV19
j_call: TRBJ2-1

cdr3_aa: CASSSRDRGYEQYF
cdr3_nt: TGTGCCAGTAGTAGCCGGGACAGGGGTTACGAGCAGTACTTC
d_call: TRBD1
clone_size: few
v_call: TRBV19
j_call: TRBJ2-7